The T cell receptor (beta chain) under discussion was sequenced for a study of tumour-infiltrating T cells in Burkitt lymphoma. Study summary: Productive clonality predicted overall and progression-free survival.

The CDR3 runs to 16 residues. CDR1 is SGHRS, CDR2 YFSETQ, per germline. Losses at the gene ends were 4 bases for V and 6 bases for J; bases not matched to a gene: 8. Profiling relied on immunoSEQ multiplex PCR, and the TCRdb table lists in-frame clones only, not all of them. The sample holds 3,500 to 4,500 clones, about 80% seen once. This clonotype was sampled from a human donor with diffuse large B-cell lymphoma. Some clones in this sample may be carry-over from other donors' samples. The chain employs TRBV5-1 and TRBJ2-3; 13 bases align to TRBD2. Sequenced input: tumor tissue. The CDR3 coding sequence is TGCGCCAGCAGCCCCGTGGGACTAGCGGGGTTGGATACGCAGTATTTT. Translating it yields CASSPVGLAGLDTQYF.